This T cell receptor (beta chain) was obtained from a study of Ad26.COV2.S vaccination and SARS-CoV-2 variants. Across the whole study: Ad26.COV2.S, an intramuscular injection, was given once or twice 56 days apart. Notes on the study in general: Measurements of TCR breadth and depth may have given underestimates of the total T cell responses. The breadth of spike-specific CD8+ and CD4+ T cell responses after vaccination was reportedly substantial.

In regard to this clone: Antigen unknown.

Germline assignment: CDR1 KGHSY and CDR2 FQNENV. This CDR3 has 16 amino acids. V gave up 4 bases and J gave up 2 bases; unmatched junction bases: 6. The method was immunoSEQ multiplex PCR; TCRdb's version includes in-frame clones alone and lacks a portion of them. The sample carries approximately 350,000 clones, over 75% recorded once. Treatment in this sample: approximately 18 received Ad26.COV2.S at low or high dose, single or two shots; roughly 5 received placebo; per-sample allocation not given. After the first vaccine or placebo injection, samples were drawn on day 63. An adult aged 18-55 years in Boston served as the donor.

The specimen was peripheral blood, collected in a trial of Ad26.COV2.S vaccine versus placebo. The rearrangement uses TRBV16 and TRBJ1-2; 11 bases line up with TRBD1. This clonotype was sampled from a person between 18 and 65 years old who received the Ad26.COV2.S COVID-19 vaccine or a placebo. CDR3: CASSLPGTGGNYGYTF. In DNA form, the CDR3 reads TGTGCCAGCAGCCTTCCCGGGACAGGGGGGAACTATGGCTACACCTTC.